Below are 22 T cell receptor beta chains sequenced from a single sample in a study of T cells after yellow fever vaccination. TCRdb processed the 5' RACE reads anew with MiXCR; each CDR3 protein has one entry. The table lists roughly 320,000 distinct CDR3 sequences, approximately 11% of them singletons, with about 3.5% in the top ten. The starting material was CD4+ T cells sorted from PBMCs, obtained 45 days after the yellow fever booster vaccination. These receptor sequences come from a man younger than 30 who received the YFV17D yellow fever vaccine.

This clonotype came up a few times. The chain has TRBV4-1 and TRBJ1-2, with 10 nucleotides matching TRBD1. The CDR3 loop spans 16 amino acids. The V segment lost 0 bases and the J segment 3 bases; nucleotides outside the gene matches: 4. CDR1 MGHRA and CDR2 YSYEKL come from the germline V gene. CDR3 loop: CASSQEGTGVYYGYTF. The CDR3 nucleotides read TGCGCCAGCAGCCAAGAGGGGACAGGGGTTTACTATGGCTACACCTTC.

The CDR3 protein is CASSLQLSLDTQYF. The DNA of the CDR3 is TGTGCCAGCAGCTTACAACTCAGTCTAGATACGCAGTATTTT. This chain links TRBV7-2 with TRBJ2-3; D unresolved. This CDR3 spans 14 amino acids. V lost 2 bases, J lost 5 bases, and 11 bases lay in between. Germline-derived CDR1 and CDR2 are SGHTA and FQGNSA. The whole variable domain, filled in from reference TRBV7-2 and TRBJ2-3, reads GAGVSQSPSNKVTEKGKDVELRCDPISGHTALYWYRQSLGQGLEFLIYFQGNSAPDKSGLPSDRFSAERTGGSVSTLTIQRTQQEDSAVYLCASSLQLSLDTQYFGPGTRLTVL.

The CDR3 is CASSAVGGRNQPQHF. DNA for the CDR3: TGTGCCAGCAGTGCAGTTGGGGGGCGGAATCAGCCCCAGCATTTT. The chain has TRBV7-9 and TRBJ1-5, with D possibly TRBD1 on 6 matching bases. CDR1 is SEHNR, CDR2 FQNEAQ, per germline (reference sequence). V gave up 6 bases and J gave up 4 bases, with 16 bases separating them. CDR3 length equals 15 residues.

In its sample, this clonotype was seen many times. This chain uses TRBV6-5 with TRBJ1-4; 7 nucleotides match TRBD1. This CDR3 contains 14 residues. The germline CDR1 and CDR2 sequences are MNHEY and SVGAGI. V lost 5 bases and J lost 2; bases outside the gene matches: 2. CDR3 in DNA: TGTGCCAGCAGTCCCAGGGGGACTAATGAAAAACTGTTTTTT. As protein: CASSPRGTNEKLFF.

For the CDR3, the DNA is TGTGCCAGCAGTTTCCTCAGCCGGGCGCCGAACTATGGCTACACCTTC. Translation gives CASSFLSRAPNYGYTF. The chain uses TRBV6-2 or TRBV6-3 and TRBJ1-2; D remains unclear. The CDR3 is made up of 16 amino acids. CDR1 MNHEY and CDR2 SVGEGT come from the germline V gene. Trimming stripped 4 bases from V and 2 bases from J, with 17 bases between.

This clonotype has more than one count but fewer than ten. The chain carries TRBV29-1 and TRBJ1-2, with 9 bases lining up with TRBD1. V lost 5 bases, J lost 7 bases, and 11 bases stayed unmatched. CDR1 is SQVTM, CDR2 ANQGSEA, per germline. The CDR3 totals 14 residues. CDR3 amino acids: CSVQAGTGNFGYTF. CDR3 DNA sequence: TGCAGCGTTCAGGCCGGGACAGGGAATTTTGGCTACACCTTC.

There are many counts of this clonotype. This chain connects TRBV7-3 to TRBJ2-1; D unclear. This CDR3 contains 13 residues. V was clipped by 6 bases and J by 1 base, with 7 bases between them. The germline CDR1 and CDR2 sequences are SGHTA and FQGTGA. CDR3 region: CASSYESYNEQFF. The CDR3 DNA is TGTGCCAGCAGTTACGAGTCCTACAATGAGCAGTTCTTC.

This clonotype was recorded at least ten times. The chain combines TRBV7-2 with TRBJ1-5; no firm D call. Germline CDR1 is SGHTA and CDR2 is FQGNSA. This CDR3 spans 13 amino acids. The V end lost 8 bases, the J end lost 6 bases, and 14 bases lay between the germline ends. The CDR3 reads CASGGDFGQPQHF. CDR3 in DNA: TGTGCCAGCGGCGGGGATTTCGGTCAGCCCCAGCATTTT.

This clonotype was detected many times. This chain links TRBV20-1 with TRBJ2-3; no reliable D call. V lost 5 bases and J 5 bases, leaving 14 bases between the germline ends. The CDR3 contains 13 residues. CDR1 is DFQATT and CDR2 is SNEGSKA in the germline V gene (reference sequence). The CDR3 here is CSASPLVGDTQYF. Written as DNA, the CDR3 is TGCAGTGCTTCCCCCCTAGTGGGAGATACGCAGTATTTT.

There are many counts of this clonotype. The rearrangement joins TRBV24-1 to TRBJ2-1; the match to TRBD1 covers 7 bases. Trimming removed 4 bases from V and 1 base from J; junction bases left unmatched: 6. CDR1 is KGHDR and CDR2 is SFDVKD in the germline V gene. The CDR3 has 16 residues. CDR3 in DNA: TGTGCCACCAGTGACAACCGACAGGGATCCTACAATGAGCAGTTCTTC. Protein: CATSDNRQGSYNEQFF.

The chain combines TRBV27 with TRBJ2-2; D tentatively reads TRBD1 or TRBD2 (6 bases each). V was cut by 5 bases and J by 7 bases, with 20 bases left in between. The CDR3 has 16 residues. Germline V gene data show CDR1 as MNHEY and CDR2 as SMNVEV (reference sequence). CDR3 loop: CASSPSRGAGLGELFF. The CDR3 DNA follows: TGTGCCAGCAGTCCCTCAAGGGGGGCGGGTCTCGGGGAGCTGTTTTTT.

Only a few counts were recorded for this clonotype. V usage is TRBV19 and J usage is TRBJ1-2, with TRBD1 matching 9 bases. CDR1 LNHDA and CDR2 SQIVND come from the germline V gene (reference sequence). The CDR3 runs 15 residues. V lost 2 bases to trimming and J lost 4 bases; unmatched junction nucleotides: 5. CDR3 in amino acids: CASSIPTGGIYGYTF. CDR3 DNA sequence: TGTGCCAGTAGTATACCGACAGGGGGGATCTATGGCTACACCTTC. Full variable domain (missing parts from reference TRBV19 and TRBJ1-2): DGGITQSPKYLFRKEGQNVTLSCEQNLNHDAMYWYRQDPGQGLRLIYYSQIVNDFQKGDIAEGYSVSREKKESFPLTVTSAQKNPTAFYLCASSIPTGGIYGYTFGSGTRLTVV.

The genes are TRBV25-1 and TRBJ2-3; possibly TRBD1 for D (5 bases). This CDR3 has 12 amino acids. Per the germline V gene, CDR1 is MGHDK and CDR2 is SYGVNS. Trimming pared 7 bases from V and 6 bases from J, leaving 11 bases between. DNA for the CDR3: TGTGCCAGCACAGGGCATTTGGATACGCAGTATTTT. The encoded protein is CASTGHLDTQYF.

V is TRBV4-3 and J is TRBJ2-3, with TRBD2 as a possible D gene (6 bases). The CDR3 extends over 15 amino acids. Germline V gene data show CDR1 as LGHNA and CDR2 as YSLEER. V was cut by 1 base and J by 0 bases, with 8 bases left in between. In DNA, the CDR3 is TGCGCCAGCAGCCAAGGTGGGACTAGCACAGATACGCAGTATTTT. Translating gives CASSQGGTSTDTQYF.

The table lists this clonotype with many counts. This chain uses TRBV12-3 or TRBV12-4 with TRBJ2-3; D gene unclear. The CDR3 runs 15 residues. The V and J ends lost 6 bases and 1 base respectively, with 14 bases between them. CDR3 protein: CASSPTSWGTDTQYF. In DNA, the CDR3 is TGTGCCAGCAGCCCAACATCATGGGGCACAGATACGCAGTATTTT.

This sequence joins TRBV5-6 and TRBJ2-5; 10 nucleotides match TRBD2. V dropped 2 bases and J dropped 4; count of bases not matched to a gene: 11. This CDR3 is built from 17 residues. Germline V CDR1 and CDR2: SGHDT, YYEEEE. Written as DNA, the CDR3 is TGTGCCAGCAGCTTCGTCCAGGGGACTAGCGCCGGAGAGACCCAGTACTTC. This sequence encodes CASSFVQGTSAGETQYF.

In this sample, this clonotype turned up a few times. V is TRBV5-4 and J is TRBJ2-7; D ambiguous. The germline CDR1 and CDR2 sequences are SGHNT and YYREEE (reference sequence). Between the trimmed V and J ends, which lost 0 bases and 2 bases, there was a span of 9 bases. The CDR3 runs 14 residues. The CDR3, as DNA: TGTGCCAGCAGCTTGGTGCCAGATACCTACGAGCAGTACTTC. Its protein is CASSLVPDTYEQYF.

This sequence joins TRBV12-3 or TRBV12-4 and TRBJ2-2; tentatively, D is TRBD1 (5 bases). V lost 3 bases and J 0 bases, leaving 14 bases between the germline ends. This CDR3 is 17 amino acids long. CDR3 sequence (DNA): TGTGCCAGCAGTTTTAGCCCTACAGGAGCGAACACCGGGGAGCTGTTTTTT. Its protein is CASSFSPTGANTGELFF.

The table lists this clonotype with a few counts. The rearrangement joins TRBV6-5 to TRBJ1-3; no clear D gene. V was pared by 0 bases and J by 0 bases, with 9 bases between. The CDR3 length is 16 residues. Germline CDR1 and CDR2: MNHEY and SVGAGI. The CDR3 loop is CASSYSVARSGNTIYF. The CDR3 bases are TGTGCCAGCAGTTACTCGGTGGCCCGCTCTGGAAACACCATATATTTT.

This clonotype occurred many times. V usage is TRBV7-3 and J usage is TRBJ2-2; 9 bases line up with TRBD1. Trimming removed 5 bases from V and 5 bases from J; junction bases left unmatched: 6. CDR1 and CDR2 (germline): SGHTA, FQGTGA. This CDR3 is 15 amino acids long. In DNA, the CDR3 is TGTGCCAGCAGCCGGACAGGGGAAGAAACCGGGGAGCTGTTTTTT. It specifies CASSRTGEETGELFF.

The rearrangement uses TRBV7-9 and TRBJ2-7; 11 bases are shared with TRBD2. Losses at the gene ends were 2 bases for V and 5 bases for J; bases not matched to a gene: 8. This CDR3 has 16 residues. Germline CDR1 reads SEHNR; CDR2 reads FQNEAQ (reference sequence). The CDR3 DNA is TGTGCCAGCAGCTTACCGACTAGCGGGAACAGCGACGAGCAGTACTTC. Its translation is CASSLPTSGNSDEQYF.

V gene TRBV6-5 combines with J gene TRBJ2-3; 9 bases match TRBD2. This CDR3 contains 16 residues. V dropped 0 bases and J dropped 5; count of bases not matched to a gene: 6. The germline V gene has CDR1 MNHEY and CDR2 SVGAGI. The CDR3 region is CASSYSSGGLGDTQYF. CDR3 nucleotide sequence: TGTGCCAGCAGTTACTCTAGCGGGGGCCTGGGAGATACGCAGTATTTT.